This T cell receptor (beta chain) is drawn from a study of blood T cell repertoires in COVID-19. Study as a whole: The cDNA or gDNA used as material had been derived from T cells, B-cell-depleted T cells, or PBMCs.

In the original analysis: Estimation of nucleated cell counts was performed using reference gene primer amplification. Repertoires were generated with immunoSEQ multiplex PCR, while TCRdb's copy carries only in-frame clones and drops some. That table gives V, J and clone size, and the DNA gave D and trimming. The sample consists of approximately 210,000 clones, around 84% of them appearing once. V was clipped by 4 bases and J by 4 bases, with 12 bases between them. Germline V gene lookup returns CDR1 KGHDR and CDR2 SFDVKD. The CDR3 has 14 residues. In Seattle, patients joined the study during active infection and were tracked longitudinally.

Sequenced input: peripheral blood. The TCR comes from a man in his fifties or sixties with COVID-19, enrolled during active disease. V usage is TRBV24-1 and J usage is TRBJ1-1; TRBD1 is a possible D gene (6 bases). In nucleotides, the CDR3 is TGTGCCACCAGTGACCCCAGGGGACCCACTGAAGCTTTCTTT. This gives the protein CATSDPRGPTEAFF.